The next 15 T cell receptor beta chains were all read from a single sample in a study of tumor and adjacent non-tumor tissue in lung cancer. The template was RNA from unsorted bulk tissue. A modified ARM-PCR protocol with three rounds of nested PCR amplified TCRbeta. TCRdb re-called the multiplex PCR reads through MiXCR, storing one row per CDR3 protein. The table lists about 80,000 distinct CDR3 sequences, roughly 80% of them singletons. Source material: lung tumor tissue. The receptors were gathered from a woman aged 45 to 65 with non-small cell lung cancer.

This clonotype was recorded only once. V usage is TRBV11-1 and J usage is TRBJ2-3; 7 nucleotides line up with TRBD1. This CDR3 region has 14 residues. Germline lookup yields CDR1 SGHAT and CDR2 FQDESV (reference sequence). V shed 5 bases, J shed 11 bases, and the junction held 13 bases outside the gene matches. The chain's CDR3 is CASSIATGAVMQYF. The CDR3 nucleotides read TGTGCCAGCAGCATTGCTACAGGGGCTGTTATGCAGTATTTT.

This clonotype was seen just once. This may arise from a read error, as a much more abundant clone is one base away. The V and J genes are TRBV5-1 and TRBJ2-7; 7 nucleotides line up with TRBD2. This CDR3 has 14 amino acids. Germline-derived CDR1 and CDR2 are SGHRS and YFSETQ. CDR3 nucleotides: TGCGCCAGCAGCTTGGGAGCGGGGTTCAACGAGCGGTACTTC. It encodes CASSLGAGFNERYF.

Points on this clonotype: The CDR3 carries no conserved terminal phenylalanine or tryptophan, so it likely arises from a read error. The chain carries TRBV29-1 and TRBJ2-1; 7 bases agree with TRBD2. The germline V gene encodes CDR1 SQVTM and CDR2 ANQGSEA. With V trimmed by 5 bases and J by 3 bases, 13 bases remained unmatched. This CDR3 comprises 16 residues. The CDR3 reads CSVILPGGRSYNEQFI. DNA of the CDR3: TGCAGCGTTATCCTTCCAGGCGGGAGAAGCTACAATGAGCAGTTCATC.

Turning to this clonotype: The conserved phenylalanine or tryptophan is not found at the CDR3 terminus, so this likely reflects a read error. This chain connects TRBV6-6 to TRBJ2-5; 7 positions match TRBD2. The ends lost 4 bases at V and 10 bases at J; junction bases unmatched: 12. This CDR3 is 14 amino acids long. Per the germline V gene, CDR1 is MNHNY and CDR2 is SVGAGI (reference sequence). CDR3 bases: TGTGCCAGCAGTTGGAGCGGGGAACCGAGGGGCCAGTACATC. Its translation: CASSWSGEPRGQYI.

J is TRBJ2-2 and V is TRBV6-5; unclear D gene. CDR3 length: 13 residues. Germline-derived CDR1 and CDR2 are MNHEY and SVGAGI. The V gene lost 6 bases and the J gene lost 7 bases, with 12 bases spanning the gap. As DNA, the CDR3 is TGTGCCAGCAGCTCCGCCATGGACGGGGAGCTGTTTTTT. Its translation: CASSSAMDGELFF.

Concerning this clonotype: Just one base apart from a much larger clone, this may be a read error. The V and J genes are TRBV28 and TRBJ2-3, with TRBD2 as a possible D gene (6 bases). Germline V CDR1 and CDR2: MDHEN, SYDVKM. The V end lost 4 bases, the J end lost 2 bases, and 19 bases lay between the germline ends. The CDR3 totals 17 residues. CDR3 region: CASSSGRDFSNTDTQYF. DNA of the CDR3: TGTGCCAGCAGTTCCGGGAGAGATTTCTCTAACACAGATACGCAGTATTTT.

This clonotype was seen only once. The conserved final phenylalanine or tryptophan is absent from the CDR3, which likely points to a read error. The rearrangement joins TRBV28 to TRBJ2-7; tentatively, D is TRBD2 (5 bases). V lost 3 bases, J lost 7 bases, and 16 bases lay in between. The CDR3 length is 14 residues. Looked up from germline, CDR1 is MDHEN and CDR2 is SYDVKM. The CDR3 loop is CASSFGGRRREQYL. Here the CDR3 DNA reads TGTGCCAGCAGTTTTGGCGGGCGAAGGAGGGAGCAGTACTTA.

This clonotype was counted many times. This chain connects TRBV6-6 to TRBJ1-5; 9 bases map to TRBD1. The trim removed 6 bases at V and 5 bases at J, leaving 8 bases unmatched. Per germline, CDR1 MNHNY and CDR2 SVGAGI (reference sequence). CDR3 length: 15 residues. CDR3 in amino acids: CASSPKTGGYQPQHF. CDR3 nucleotides: TGTGCCAGCAGCCCTAAGACAGGGGGGTATCAGCCCCAGCATTTT.

This clonotype was observed a few times. Since no conserved phenylalanine or tryptophan closes the CDR3, a read error is the likely cause. The CDR3 here is CSARSIERPPYEQYL. The CDR3 bases are TGCAGTGCTAGATCGATCGAGCGACCCCCCTATGAGCAGTACTTG. This rearrangement joins TRBV20-1 to TRBJ2-7; D gene ambiguous. The CDR3 runs 15 residues. CDR1 is DFQATT and CDR2 is SNEGSKA in the germline V gene (reference sequence).

In the case of this clonotype: Because the CDR3's place on the DNA is in doubt, the DNA is left out and the CDR3 is given as listed by TCRdb. This chain joins TRBV11-2 and TRBJ2-7; the D call TRBD1 from the table was never checked on the DNA. CDR1 and CDR2 from the germline V gene are SGHAT and FQNNGV. Counting both end residues, the CDR3 totals 14 amino acids. The CDR3: CVSSWGRGTYDQYF.

About this clonotype itself: One end of the junction varies from germline; a read error may be responsible. This CDR3 reads CASSLPDTHETQYF. The CDR3 bases are TGTGCTAGCAGCTTACCGGACACCCACGAGACCCAGTACTTC. The chain couples TRBV12-3 or TRBV12-4 to TRBJ2-5, with D perhaps TRBD1 (5 bases). CDR3 length equals 14 residues.

The V call is TRBV4-1, the J call TRBJ2-1, with a tentative D call TRBD2 (6 bases). The V and J ends lost 10 bases and 7 bases respectively, with 17 bases between them. Germline CDR1 reads MGHRA; CDR2 reads YSYEKL. The CDR3 spans 13 residues. The CDR3 region has the DNA TGCGCCACTAGCCCGTACGCGGGGAATGAGCAGTTCTTC. It specifies CATSPYAGNEQFF.

The V and J genes are TRBV10-3 and TRBJ1-2; D is ambiguous. Germline V gene data show CDR1 as ENHRY and CDR2 as SYGVKD. The CDR3 length is 14 residues. The CDR3 loop is CVNSESGINYGYTF. The CDR3 nucleotides read TGTGTCAACAGTGAATCCGGGATTAACTATGGCTACACCTTC.

This clonotype was observed a few times. One end of the junction does not line up with germline, which may come from a read error. The chain couples TRBV6-5 to TRBJ2-7, with a possible D match to TRBD1 (6 bases). Germline CDR1 is MNHEY and CDR2 is SVGAGI. CDR3 length: 14 residues. In nucleotides, the CDR3 is TGTGCCGGCAGAAGCCAGGACAGCACCTACGAGCAGTACTTC. Translating gives CAGRSQDSTYEQYF.

To note about this clonotype: An end of the junction differs from the germline gene, which may be a read error. The chain combines TRBV11-2 with TRBJ2-7, with D unresolved. The CDR3 loop spans 16 amino acids. Germline lookup yields CDR1 SGHAT and CDR2 FQNNGV. This chain's CDR3 is CASSSTEPGPRNEQYF. The CDR3 DNA reads as TGTGCCAGCAGCTCCACAGAGCCCGGGCCGCGGAACGAGCAGTACTTT.